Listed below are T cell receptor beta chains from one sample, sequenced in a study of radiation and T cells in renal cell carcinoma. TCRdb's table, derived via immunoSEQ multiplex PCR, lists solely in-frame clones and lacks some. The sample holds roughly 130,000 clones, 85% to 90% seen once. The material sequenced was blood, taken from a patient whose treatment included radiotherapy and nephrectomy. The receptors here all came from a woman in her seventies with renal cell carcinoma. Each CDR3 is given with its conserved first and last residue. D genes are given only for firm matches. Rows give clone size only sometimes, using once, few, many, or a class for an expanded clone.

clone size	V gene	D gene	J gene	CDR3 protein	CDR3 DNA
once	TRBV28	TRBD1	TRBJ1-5	CASSLRISGQGGHQPQHF	TGTGCCAGCAGTTTAAGAATCAGTGGACAGGGGGGTCATCAGCCCCAGCATTTT
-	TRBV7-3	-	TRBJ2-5	CASSGGVGETQYF	TGTGCCAGCAGCGGCGGGGTCGGGGAGACCCAGTACTTC
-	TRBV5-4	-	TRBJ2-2	CASSLVGLDTGELFF	TGTGCCAGCAGCTTGGTAGGGCTGGACACCGGGGAGCTGTTTTTT
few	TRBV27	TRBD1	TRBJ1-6	CASSLLGQGQSPLHF	TGTGCCAGCAGTTTATTAGGACAGGGGCAATCACCCCTCCACTTT
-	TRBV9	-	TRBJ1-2	CASSVPGAGGGYTF	TGTGCCAGCAGCGTCCCCGGGGCGGGGGGCGGCTACACCTTC
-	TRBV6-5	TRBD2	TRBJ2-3	CASSLSGVGTDTQYF	TGTGCCAGCAGTCTGAGCGGGGTTGGCACAGATACGCAGTATTTT
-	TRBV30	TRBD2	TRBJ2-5	CAWRLAGVPAQYF	TGTGCCTGGCGACTAGCGGGGGTACCGGCGCAGTACTTC
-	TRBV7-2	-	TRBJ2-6	CASSFRASGANVLTF	TGTGCCAGCAGCTTCAGGGCCTCTGGGGCCAACGTCCTGACTTTC
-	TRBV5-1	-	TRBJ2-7	CASRTGLEGPSYEQYF	TGCGCCAGCAGGACGGGGCTGGAAGGTCCCTCCTACGAGCAGTACTTC
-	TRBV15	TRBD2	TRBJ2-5	CATSSPAGTGGPEGRETQYF	TGTGCCACCAGCAGTCCTGCGGGAACGGGGGGGCCTGAAGGAAGGGAGACCCAGTACTTC
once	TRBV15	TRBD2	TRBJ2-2	CATSRAKGSGGVNTGELFF	TGTGCCACCAGCAGAGCCAAGGGTAGCGGGGGGGTAAACACCGGGGAGCTGTTTTTT
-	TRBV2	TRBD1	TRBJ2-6	CASSGPGQGAGANVLTF	TGTGCCAGCAGTGGACCGGGACAGGGGGCTGGGGCCAACGTCCTGACTTTC
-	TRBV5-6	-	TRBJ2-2	CASSLVDGELFF	TGTGCCAGCAGCTTGGTGGACGGGGAGCTGTTTTTT
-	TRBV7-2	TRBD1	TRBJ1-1	CASSLRQGAKTEAFF	TGTGCCAGCAGCTTACGTCAGGGGGCGAAAACTGAAGCTTTCTTT
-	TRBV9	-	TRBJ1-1	CASSVGMGDFRDTEAFF	TGTGCCAGCAGCGTAGGAATGGGGGATTTTAGGGACACTGAAGCTTTCTTT
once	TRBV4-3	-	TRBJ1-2	CASSQESRASYTF	TGCGCCAGCAGCCAAGAGTCAAGGGCCAGCTACACCTTC
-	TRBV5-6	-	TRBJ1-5	CASSLLRPQPQHF	TGTGCCAGCAGCTTGCTCAGACCACAGCCCCAGCATTTT
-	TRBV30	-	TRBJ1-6	CAWSVQSGGDSPLHF	TGTGCCTGGAGTGTACAGTCGGGCGGGGATTCACCCCTCCACTTT
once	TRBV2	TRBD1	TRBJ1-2	CASSEGQGAGYGYTF	TGTGCCAGCAGTGAAGGACAGGGGGCTGGCTATGGCTACACCTTC
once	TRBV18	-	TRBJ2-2	CASSPTGFGGELFF	TGTGCCAGCTCACCCACAGGGTTCGGCGGGGAGCTGTTTTTT
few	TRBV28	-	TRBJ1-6	CASTDMNSPLHF	TGTGCCAGCACCGACATGAATTCACCCCTCCACTTT
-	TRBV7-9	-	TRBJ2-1	CASSLDASLEQFF	TGTGCCAGCAGCTTAGATGCTAGCCTGGAGCAGTTCTTC
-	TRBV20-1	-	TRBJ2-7	CSAAGRGEQYF	TGCAGTGCAGCCGGCAGGGGCGAGCAGTACTTC
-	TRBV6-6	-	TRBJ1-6	CASSARGGHNSPLHF	TGTGCCAGTTCAGCTAGGGGGGGCCATAATTCACCCCTCCACTTT
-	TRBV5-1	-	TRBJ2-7	CASTRDGAYEQYF	TGCGCCAGCACTCGGGACGGGGCCTACGAGCAGTACTTC
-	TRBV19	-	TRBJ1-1	CASSIRDSRDTEAFF	TGTGCCAGTAGTATTCGGGATTCTAGGGACACTGAAGCTTTCTTT
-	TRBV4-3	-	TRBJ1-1	CASSQEGGSAEAFF	TGCGCCAGCAGCCAAGAGGGGGGTAGTGCTGAAGCTTTCTTT
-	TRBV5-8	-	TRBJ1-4	CASSLGSRNYEKLFF	TGTGCCAGCAGCTTGGGATCCCGGAACTATGAAAAACTGTTTTTT
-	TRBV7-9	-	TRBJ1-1	CASSLGGGDTEAFF	TGTGCCAGCAGCTTGGGAGGGGGGGACACTGAAGCTTTCTTT
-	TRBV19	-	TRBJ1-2	CASSIVGTDANYGYTF	TGTGCCAGTAGTATAGTTGGGACGGATGCTAACTATGGCTACACCTTC
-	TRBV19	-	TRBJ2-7	CASSEPRPQGYEQYF	TGTGCCAGTAGCGAGCCTCGACCCCAAGGCTACGAGCAGTACTTC
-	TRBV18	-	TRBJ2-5	CASSPRSDQETQYF	TGTGCCAGCTCACCAAGGTCGGACCAAGAGACCCAGTACTTC
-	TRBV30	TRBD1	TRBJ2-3	CAWSKDRGTQYF	TGTGCCTGGAGTAAGGACAGGGGTACGCAGTATTTT
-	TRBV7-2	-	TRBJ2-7	CASSLARGSYEQYF	TGTGCCAGCAGCTTAGCGCGGGGATCCTACGAGCAGTACTTC
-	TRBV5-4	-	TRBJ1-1	CASSSSQLMNTEAFF	TGTGCCAGCAGCTCCTCTCAGCTCATGAACACTGAAGCTTTCTTT